This record covers a single TCR beta chain. The data were taken from a study of OX40 agonist ivuxolimab in advanced cancers. Prior autoimmune disease or systemic immunosuppression barred patients. Only in-frame clones appear in the TCRdb table, and some are missing; sequencing was by immunoSEQ multiplex PCR. The repertoire holds 65,000 to 85,000 clones, with about 85% as singletons. Material: CD4+ or CD8+ T cells sorted from blood, obtained in a trial of the OX40 agonist ivuxolimab. The clonotype originates from an adult with an advanced solid tumor such as melanoma, head and neck, liver or kidney cancer.

CDR3 residues: CASSLEGDRGSFF. CDR3 bases: TGTGCCAGCAGCTTAGAAGGTGACAGGGGCTCCTTCTTT. V usage is TRBV7-2 and J usage is TRBJ1-1; TRBD1 matches at 8 bases. The CDR3 is 13 residues long. Germline V gives CDR1 SGHTA, CDR2 FQGNSA. The J segment lost 14 bases and the V segment lost 1 base, leaving 9 bases of the junction unmatched. Variable domain in full (rest from reference TRBV7-2 and TRBJ1-1): GAGVSQSPSNKVTEKGKDVELRCDPISGHTALYWYRQSLGQGLEFLIYFQGNSAPDKSGLPSDRFSAERTGGSVSTLTIQRTQQEDSAVYLCASSLEGDRGSFFGQGTRLTVV.